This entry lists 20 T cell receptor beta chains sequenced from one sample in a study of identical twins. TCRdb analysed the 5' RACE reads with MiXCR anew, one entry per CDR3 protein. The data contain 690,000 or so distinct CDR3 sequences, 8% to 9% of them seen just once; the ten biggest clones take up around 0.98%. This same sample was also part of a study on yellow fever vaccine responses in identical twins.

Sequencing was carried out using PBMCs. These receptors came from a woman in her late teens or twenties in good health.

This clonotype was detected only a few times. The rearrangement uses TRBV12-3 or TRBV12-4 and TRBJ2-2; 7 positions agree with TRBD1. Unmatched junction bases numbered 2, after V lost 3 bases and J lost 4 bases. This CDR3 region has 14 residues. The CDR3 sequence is CASSLRGLTGELFF. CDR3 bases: TGTGCCAGCAGTTTGAGGGGGCTCACCGGGGAGCTGTTTTTT.

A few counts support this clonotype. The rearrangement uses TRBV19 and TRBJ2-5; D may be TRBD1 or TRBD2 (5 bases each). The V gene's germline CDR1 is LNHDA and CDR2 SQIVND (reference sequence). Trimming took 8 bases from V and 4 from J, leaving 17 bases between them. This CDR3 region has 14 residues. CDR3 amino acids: CASGTSGLGETQYF. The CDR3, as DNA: TGTGCCAGTGGGACCAGTGGCCTGGGAGAGACCCAGTACTTC.

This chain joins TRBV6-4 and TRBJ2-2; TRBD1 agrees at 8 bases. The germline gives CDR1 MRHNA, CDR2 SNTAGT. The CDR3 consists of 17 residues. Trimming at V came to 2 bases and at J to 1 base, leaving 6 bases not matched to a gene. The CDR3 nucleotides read TGTGCCAGCAGTGACCCGGACAGGGTATTGAACACCGGGGAGCTGTTTTTT. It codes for CASSDPDRVLNTGELFF.

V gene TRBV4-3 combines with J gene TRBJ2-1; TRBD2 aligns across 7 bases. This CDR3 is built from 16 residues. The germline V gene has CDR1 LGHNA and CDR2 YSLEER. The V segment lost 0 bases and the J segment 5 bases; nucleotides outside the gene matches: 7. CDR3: CASSQEPAGSHNEQFF. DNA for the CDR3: TGCGCCAGCAGCCAAGAGCCAGCGGGGTCCCACAATGAGCAGTTCTTC.

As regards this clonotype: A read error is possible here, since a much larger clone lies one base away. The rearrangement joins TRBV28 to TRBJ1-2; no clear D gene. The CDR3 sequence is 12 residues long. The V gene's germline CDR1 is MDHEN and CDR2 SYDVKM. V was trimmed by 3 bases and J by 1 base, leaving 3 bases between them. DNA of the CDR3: TGTGCCAGCAGTTTGTTTAACTATGGCTACACCTTC. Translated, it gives CASSLFNYGYTF.

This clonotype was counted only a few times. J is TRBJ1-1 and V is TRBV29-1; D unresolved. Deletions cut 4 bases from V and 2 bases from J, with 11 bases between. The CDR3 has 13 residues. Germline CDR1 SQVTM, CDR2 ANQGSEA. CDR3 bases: TGCAGCGTTGGAGCGCAGGCAAACACTGAAGCTTTCTTT. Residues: CSVGAQANTEAFF.

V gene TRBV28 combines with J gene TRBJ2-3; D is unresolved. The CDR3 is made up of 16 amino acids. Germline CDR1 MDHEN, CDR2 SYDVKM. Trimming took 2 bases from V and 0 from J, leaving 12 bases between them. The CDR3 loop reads CASSLIGAASTDTQYF. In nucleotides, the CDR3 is TGTGCCAGCAGTTTAATAGGCGCGGCTAGCACAGATACGCAGTATTTT. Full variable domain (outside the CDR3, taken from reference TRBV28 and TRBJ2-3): DVKVTQSSRYLVKRTGEKVFLECVQDMDHENMFWYRQDPGLGLRLIYFSYDVKMKEKGDIPEGYSVSREKKERFSLILESASTNQTSMYLCASSLIGAASTDTQYFGPGTRLTVL.

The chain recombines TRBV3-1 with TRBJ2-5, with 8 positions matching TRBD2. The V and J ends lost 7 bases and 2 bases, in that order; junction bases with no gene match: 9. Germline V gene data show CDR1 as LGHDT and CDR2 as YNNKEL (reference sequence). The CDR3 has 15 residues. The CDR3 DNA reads TGTGCCAGCACCGGGACTAGAAGGGAACAAGAGACCCAGTACTTC. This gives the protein CASTGTRREQETQYF.

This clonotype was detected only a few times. For the CDR3, the DNA is TGTGCCAGCACCAGGGACGGACTTAACTATGGCTACACCTTC. This translates into CASTRDGLNYGYTF. The chain couples TRBV6-1 to TRBJ1-2, with D perhaps matching TRBD1 (5 bases). Trimming shortened V by 7 bases and J by 1 base, and 13 bases separated the two germline ends. This CDR3 contains 14 residues. Germline V gives CDR1 MNHNS, CDR2 SASEGT.

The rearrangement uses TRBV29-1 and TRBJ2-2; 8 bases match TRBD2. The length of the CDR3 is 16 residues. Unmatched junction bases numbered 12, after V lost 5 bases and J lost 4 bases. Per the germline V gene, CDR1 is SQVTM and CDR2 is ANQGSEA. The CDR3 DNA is TGCAGCGTTTTTACTGCAGCGGGAGCGGCCACCGGGGAGCTGTTTTTT. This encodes CSVFTAAGAATGELFF.

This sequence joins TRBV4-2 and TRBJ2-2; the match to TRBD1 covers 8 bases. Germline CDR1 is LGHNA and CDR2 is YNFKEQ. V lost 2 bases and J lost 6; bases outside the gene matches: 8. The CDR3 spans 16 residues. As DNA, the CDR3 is TGTGCCAGCAGCCAAACCAATACCAGGGGGCCCGGGGAGCTGTTTTTT. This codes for CASSQTNTRGPGELFF.

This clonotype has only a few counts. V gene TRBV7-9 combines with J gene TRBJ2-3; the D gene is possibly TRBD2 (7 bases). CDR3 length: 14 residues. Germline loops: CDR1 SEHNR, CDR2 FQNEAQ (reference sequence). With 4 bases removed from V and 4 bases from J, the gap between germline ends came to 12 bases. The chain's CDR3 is CASSSTGRADTQYF. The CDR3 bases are TGTGCCAGCAGCTCAACAGGGAGGGCAGATACGCAGTATTTT.

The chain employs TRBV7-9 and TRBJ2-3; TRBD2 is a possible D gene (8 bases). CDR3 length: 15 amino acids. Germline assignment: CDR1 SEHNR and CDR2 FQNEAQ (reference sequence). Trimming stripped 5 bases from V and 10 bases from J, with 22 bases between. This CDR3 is CASSHGLASTGAQYF. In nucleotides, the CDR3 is TGTGCCAGCAGCCATGGACTAGCTTCCACAGGGGCGCAGTATTTT.

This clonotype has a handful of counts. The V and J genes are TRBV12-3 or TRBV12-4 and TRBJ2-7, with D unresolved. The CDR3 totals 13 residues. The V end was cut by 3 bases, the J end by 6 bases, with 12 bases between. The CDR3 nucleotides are TGTGCCAGCAGTTTTTTCCGGATCCCCGAGCAGTACTTC. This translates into CASSFFRIPEQYF.

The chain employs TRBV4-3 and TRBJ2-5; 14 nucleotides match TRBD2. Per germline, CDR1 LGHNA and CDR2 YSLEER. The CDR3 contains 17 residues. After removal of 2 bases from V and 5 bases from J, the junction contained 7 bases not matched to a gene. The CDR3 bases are TGCGCCAGCAGCCAACAACCGACTAGCGGGAGGGGGGAGACCCAGTACTTC. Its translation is CASSQQPTSGRGETQYF.

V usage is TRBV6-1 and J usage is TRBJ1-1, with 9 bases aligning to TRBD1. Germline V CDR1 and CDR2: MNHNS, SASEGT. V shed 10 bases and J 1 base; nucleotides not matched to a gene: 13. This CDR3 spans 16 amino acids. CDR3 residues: CATKTPGQGSNTEAFF. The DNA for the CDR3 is TGTGCCACCAAGACCCCGGGACAGGGTTCGAACACTGAAGCTTTCTTT.

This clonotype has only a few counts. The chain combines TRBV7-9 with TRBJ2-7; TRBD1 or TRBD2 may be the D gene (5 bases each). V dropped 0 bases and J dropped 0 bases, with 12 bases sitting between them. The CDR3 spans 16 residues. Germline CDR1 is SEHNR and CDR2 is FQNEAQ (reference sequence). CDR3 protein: CASSLARDLPSYEQYF. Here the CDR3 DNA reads TGTGCCAGCAGCTTAGCCCGGGACCTGCCCTCCTACGAGCAGTACTTC.

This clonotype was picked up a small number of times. The CDR3 DNA sequence: TGTGCCAGCAGCATTAAGGAGACCCAGTACTTC. Translation: CASSIKETQYF. The chain is built from TRBV13 and TRBJ2-5; D gene uncertain. Looked up from germline, CDR1 is PRHDT and CDR2 is FYEKMQ (reference sequence). This CDR3 has 11 residues. The V end lost 5 bases, the J end lost 5 bases, and 6 bases lay between the germline ends.

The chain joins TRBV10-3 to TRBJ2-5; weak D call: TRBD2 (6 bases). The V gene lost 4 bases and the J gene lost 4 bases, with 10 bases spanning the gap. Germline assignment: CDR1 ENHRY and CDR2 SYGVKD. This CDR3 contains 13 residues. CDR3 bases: TGTGCCATCAGTGTCGGAGCGGGAGAGACCCAGTACTTC. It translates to CAISVGAGETQYF.

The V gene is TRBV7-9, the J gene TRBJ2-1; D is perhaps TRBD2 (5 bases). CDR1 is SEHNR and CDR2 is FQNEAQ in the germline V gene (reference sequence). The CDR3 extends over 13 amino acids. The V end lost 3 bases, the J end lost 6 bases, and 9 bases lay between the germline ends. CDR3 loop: CASSFGLGNEQFF. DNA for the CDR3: TGTGCCAGCAGCTTCGGACTGGGCAATGAGCAGTTCTTC.